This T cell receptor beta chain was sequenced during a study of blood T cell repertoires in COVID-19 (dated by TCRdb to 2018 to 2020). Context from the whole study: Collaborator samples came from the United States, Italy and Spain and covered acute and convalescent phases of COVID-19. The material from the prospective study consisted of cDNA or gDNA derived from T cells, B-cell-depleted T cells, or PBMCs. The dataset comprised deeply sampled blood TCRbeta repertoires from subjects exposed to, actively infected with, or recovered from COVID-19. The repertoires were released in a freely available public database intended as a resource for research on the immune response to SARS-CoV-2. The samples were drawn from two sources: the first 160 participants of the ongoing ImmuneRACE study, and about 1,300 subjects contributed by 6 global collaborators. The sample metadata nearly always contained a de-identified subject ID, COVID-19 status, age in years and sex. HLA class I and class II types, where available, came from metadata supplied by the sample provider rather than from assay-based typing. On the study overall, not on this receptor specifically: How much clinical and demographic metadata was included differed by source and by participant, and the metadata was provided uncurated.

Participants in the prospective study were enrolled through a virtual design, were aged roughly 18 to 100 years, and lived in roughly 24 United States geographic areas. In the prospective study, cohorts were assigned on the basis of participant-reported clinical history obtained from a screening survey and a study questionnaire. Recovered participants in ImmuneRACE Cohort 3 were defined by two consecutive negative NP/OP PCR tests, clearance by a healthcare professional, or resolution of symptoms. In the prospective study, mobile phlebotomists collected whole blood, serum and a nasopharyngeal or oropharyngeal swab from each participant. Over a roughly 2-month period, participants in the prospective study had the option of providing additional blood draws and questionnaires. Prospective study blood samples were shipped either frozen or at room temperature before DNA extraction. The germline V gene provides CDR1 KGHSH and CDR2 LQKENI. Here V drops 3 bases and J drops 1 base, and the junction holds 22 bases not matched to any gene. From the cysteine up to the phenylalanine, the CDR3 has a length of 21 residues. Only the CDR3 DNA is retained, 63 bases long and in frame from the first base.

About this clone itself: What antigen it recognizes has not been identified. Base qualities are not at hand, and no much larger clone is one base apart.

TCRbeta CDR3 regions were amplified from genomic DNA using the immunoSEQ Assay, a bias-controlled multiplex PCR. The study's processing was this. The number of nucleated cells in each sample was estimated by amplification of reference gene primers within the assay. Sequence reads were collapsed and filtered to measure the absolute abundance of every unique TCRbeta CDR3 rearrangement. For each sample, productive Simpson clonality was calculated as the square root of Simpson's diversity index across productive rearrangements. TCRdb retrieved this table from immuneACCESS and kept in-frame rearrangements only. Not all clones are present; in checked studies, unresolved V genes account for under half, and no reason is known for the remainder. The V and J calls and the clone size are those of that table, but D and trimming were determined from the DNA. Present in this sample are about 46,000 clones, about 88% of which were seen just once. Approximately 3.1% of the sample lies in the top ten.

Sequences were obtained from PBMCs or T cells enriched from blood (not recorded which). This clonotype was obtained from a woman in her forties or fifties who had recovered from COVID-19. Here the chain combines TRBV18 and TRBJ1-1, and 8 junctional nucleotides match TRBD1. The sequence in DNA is TGTGCCAGCTCACCCCAATTGGGGCGCTACAGGGGGAAGGTAGAGAACACTGAAGCTTTCTTT. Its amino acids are CASSPQLGRYRGKVENTEAFF.